This TCR beta chain is from a study of beta chain features in type 1 diabetes. In germline, CDR1 is SGHRS, CDR2 YFSETQ. The CDR3 covers 16 residues. V lost 0 bases and J lost 4, with 13 bases in between. As concerns this clone: Its specificity is unknown.

It was via CD45RO/CCR7/CD25/CD127/CD95/CD27 that CD4+ naive, central memory, regulatory and stem cell-like memory cells were sorted. Study conclusions and caveats: Insertions were fewer and deletions more numerous at VDJ junctions in type 1 diabetes patients. Researchers report that Type 1 diabetes patients had moderately but significantly shorter TCRB CDR3s across all four CD4+ subsets. A closer apparent resemblance between naive, central memory and Treg TCRB repertoires was seen in patients than in healthy donors.

Every isolated RNA sample was fully reverse transcribed, so sequencing captured expressed TCRB transcripts. The method was immunoSEQ multiplex PCR; TCRdb's version includes in-frame clones alone and lacks a portion of them. Seen here are some 350,000 clones, around an eighth observed once, and the top ten hold over 0.014%. V gene TRBV5-1 combines with J gene TRBJ2-2; D is unresolved. The sequencing input was naive CD4+ T cells from blood. The receptor was derived from a young woman with type 1 diabetes. CDR3 loop: CASSLASAISTGELFF. The CDR3 bases are TGCGCCAGCAGCTTGGCATCAGCGATATCCACCGGGGAGCTGTTTTTT.